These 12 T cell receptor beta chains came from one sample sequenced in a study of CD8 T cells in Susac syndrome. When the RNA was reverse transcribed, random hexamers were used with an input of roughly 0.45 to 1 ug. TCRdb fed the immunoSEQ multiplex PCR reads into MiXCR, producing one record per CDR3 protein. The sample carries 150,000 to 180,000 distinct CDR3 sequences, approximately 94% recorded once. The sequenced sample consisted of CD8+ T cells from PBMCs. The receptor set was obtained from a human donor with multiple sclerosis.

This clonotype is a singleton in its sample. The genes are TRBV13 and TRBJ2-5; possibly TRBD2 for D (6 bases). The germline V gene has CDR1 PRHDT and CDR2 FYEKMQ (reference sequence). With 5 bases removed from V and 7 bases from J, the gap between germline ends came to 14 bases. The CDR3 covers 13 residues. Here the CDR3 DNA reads TGTGCCAGCAGCCTCGGGGGATCAGGGACCCAGTACTTC. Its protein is CASSLGGSGTQYF.

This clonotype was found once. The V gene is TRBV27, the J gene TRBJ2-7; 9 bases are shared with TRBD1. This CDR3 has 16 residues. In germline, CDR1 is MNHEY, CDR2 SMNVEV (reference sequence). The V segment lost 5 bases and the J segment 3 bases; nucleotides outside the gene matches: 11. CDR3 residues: CASSPSQGAEGYEQYF. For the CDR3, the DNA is TGTGCCAGCAGTCCCTCACAGGGGGCGGAGGGCTACGAGCAGTACTTC.

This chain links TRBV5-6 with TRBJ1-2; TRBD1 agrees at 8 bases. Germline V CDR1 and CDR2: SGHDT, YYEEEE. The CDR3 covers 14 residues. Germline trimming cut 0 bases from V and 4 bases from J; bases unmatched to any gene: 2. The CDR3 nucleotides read TGTGCCAGCAGCTTGGGGACAGGGCTCTATGGCTACACCTTC. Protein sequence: CASSLGTGLYGYTF.

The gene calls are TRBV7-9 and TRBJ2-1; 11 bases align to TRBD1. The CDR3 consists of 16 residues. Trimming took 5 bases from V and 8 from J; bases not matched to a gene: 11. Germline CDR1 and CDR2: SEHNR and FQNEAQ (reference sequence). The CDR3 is CASSLLGQGARDEQFF. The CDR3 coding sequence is TGTGCCAGCAGCCTCCTAGGACAGGGGGCGCGAGATGAGCAGTTCTTC. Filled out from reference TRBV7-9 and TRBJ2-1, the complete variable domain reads DTGVSQNPRHKITKRGQNVTFRCDPISEHNRLYWYRQTLGQGPEFLTYFQNEAQLEKSRLLSDRFSAERPKGSFSTLEIQRTEQGDSAMYLCASSLLGQGARDEQFFGPGTRLTVL.

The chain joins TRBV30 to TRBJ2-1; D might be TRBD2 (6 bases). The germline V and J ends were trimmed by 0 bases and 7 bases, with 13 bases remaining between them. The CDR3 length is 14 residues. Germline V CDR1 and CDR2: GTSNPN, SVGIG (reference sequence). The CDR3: CAWSVGGVLNEQFF. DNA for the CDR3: TGTGCCTGGAGTGTGGGCGGGGTCCTGAATGAGCAGTTCTTC.

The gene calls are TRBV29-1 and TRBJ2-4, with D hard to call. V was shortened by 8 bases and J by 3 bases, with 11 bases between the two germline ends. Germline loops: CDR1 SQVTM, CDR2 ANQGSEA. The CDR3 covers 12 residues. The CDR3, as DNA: TGCAGCTTTGGCTCCGGCAAAAACATTCAGTACTTC. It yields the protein CSFGSGKNIQYF.

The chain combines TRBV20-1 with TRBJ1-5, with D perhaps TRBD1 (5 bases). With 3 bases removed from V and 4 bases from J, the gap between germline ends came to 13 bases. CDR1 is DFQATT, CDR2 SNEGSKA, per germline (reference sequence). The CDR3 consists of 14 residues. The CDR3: CSARLRGGNQPQHF. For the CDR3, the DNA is TGCAGTGCTAGGCTAAGGGGCGGAAATCAGCCCCAGCATTTT.

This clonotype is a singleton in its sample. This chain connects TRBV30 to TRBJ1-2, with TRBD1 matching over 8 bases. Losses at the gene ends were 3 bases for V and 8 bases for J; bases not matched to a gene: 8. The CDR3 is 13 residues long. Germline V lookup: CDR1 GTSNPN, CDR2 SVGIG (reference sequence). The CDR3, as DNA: TGTGCCTGGAGCGCAGGGGGCCTCTTAGGCTACACCTTC. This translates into CAWSAGGLLGYTF.

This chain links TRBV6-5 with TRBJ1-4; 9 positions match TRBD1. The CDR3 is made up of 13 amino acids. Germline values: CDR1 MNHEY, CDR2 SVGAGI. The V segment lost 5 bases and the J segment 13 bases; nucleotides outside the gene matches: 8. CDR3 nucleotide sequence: TGTGCCAGCAGTCCTGGACAGGGGTGGACACTGTTTTTT. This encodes CASSPGQGWTLFF.

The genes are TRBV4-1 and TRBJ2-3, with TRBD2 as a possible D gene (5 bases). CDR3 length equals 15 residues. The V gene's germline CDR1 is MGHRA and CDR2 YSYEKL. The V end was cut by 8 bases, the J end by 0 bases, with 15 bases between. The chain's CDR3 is CASRWRTASTDTQYF. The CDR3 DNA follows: TGCGCCAGCCGTTGGAGGACCGCTAGCACAGATACGCAGTATTTT.

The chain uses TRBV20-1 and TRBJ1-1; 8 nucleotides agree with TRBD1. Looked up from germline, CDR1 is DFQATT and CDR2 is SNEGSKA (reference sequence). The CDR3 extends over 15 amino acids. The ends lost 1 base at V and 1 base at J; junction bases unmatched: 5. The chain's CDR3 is CSARVPGTGNTEAFF. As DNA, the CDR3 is TGCAGTGCTAGAGTACCCGGGACAGGGAACACTGAAGCTTTCTTT.

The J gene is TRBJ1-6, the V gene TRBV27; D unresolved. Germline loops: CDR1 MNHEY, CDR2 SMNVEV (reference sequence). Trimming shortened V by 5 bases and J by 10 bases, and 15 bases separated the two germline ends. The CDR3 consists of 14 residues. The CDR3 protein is CASSSPGPKSPLHF. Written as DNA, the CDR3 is TGTGCCAGCAGTAGTCCAGGCCCCAAATCACCCCTCCACTTT.